This TCR beta chain appears in the sequencing data of a study of blood T cell repertoires in COVID-19. Study-wide background: There were acute and convalescent COVID-19 samples, and they came from the United States, Italy and Spain. PBMCs, B-cell-depleted T cells, or T cells were the source of the cDNA or gDNA that made up the material.

Trimming shortened V by 5 bases and J by 12 bases, and 14 bases separated the two germline ends. CDR3 length: 11 amino acids. The germline gives CDR1 MDHEN, CDR2 SYDVKM. Original data processing: Quantification of nucleated cells was approximated via reference gene primer amplification. Data came from immunoSEQ multiplex PCR; TCRdb stores just in-frame clones and leaves some out. The V and J calls and clone size come from that table; D and trimming were worked out from the DNA. The data contain around 450,000 clones, roughly 90% of them seen just once; the ten biggest clones take up 4.3%. The genes are TRBV28 and TRBJ2-7; D is undetermined. This TCR came from a woman aged 25 to 39 with acute or convalescent COVID-19. The source material was peripheral blood. This CDR3 is CASSPGTGPYF. CDR3 in DNA: TGTGCCAGCAGTCCCGGTACTGGGCCGTACTTC.